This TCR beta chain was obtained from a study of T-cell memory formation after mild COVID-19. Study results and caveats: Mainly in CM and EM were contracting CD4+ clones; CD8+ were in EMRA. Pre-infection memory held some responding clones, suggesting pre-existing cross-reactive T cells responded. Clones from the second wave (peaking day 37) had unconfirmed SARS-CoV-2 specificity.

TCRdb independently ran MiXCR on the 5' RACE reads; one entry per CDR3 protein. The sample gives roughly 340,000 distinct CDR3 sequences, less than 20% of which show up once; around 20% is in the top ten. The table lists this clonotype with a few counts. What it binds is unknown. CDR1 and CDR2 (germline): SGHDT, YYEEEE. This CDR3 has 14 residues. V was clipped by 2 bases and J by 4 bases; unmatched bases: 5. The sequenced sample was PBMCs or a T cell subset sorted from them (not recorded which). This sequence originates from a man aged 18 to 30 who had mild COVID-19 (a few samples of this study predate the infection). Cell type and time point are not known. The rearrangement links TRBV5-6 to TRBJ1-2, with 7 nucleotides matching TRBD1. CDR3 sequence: CASSFGQGGYGYTF. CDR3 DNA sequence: TGTGCCAGCAGCTTCGGGCAGGGGGGCTATGGCTACACCTTC.